This TCR beta chain was captured by sequencing in a study of T cell responses to AZD1222 COVID-19 vaccine. Whole-study findings and limits: Donor demographics were predominantly white British with a female majority; clonal diversity may be underestimated. Baseline seropositivity occurred in only six or seven AZD1222 recipients. Repertoires in all cases were sampled only once the peak T cell response had passed.

TCRdb's copy holds only in-frame clones and misses some; the assay was immunoSEQ multiplex PCR. The sample has roughly 150,000 clones, about 92% seen once. Germline V gives CDR1 SGHKS, CDR2 YYEKEE (reference sequence). Trimming took 0 bases from V and 6 from J, leaving 9 bases between them. CDR3 length: 13 amino acids. It was second doses at about 4 or about 12 weeks that were pooled. In regard to this clone: Its antigen is as yet unknown.

The chain couples TRBV5-5 to TRBJ1-2, with a tentative D call TRBD1 (5 bases). The receptor comes from an adult who received the AZD1222 COVID-19 vaccine. This material consisted of peripheral blood, taken 28 days after the second AZD1222 dose. The CDR3: CASSLAGTNGYTF. Here the CDR3 DNA reads TGTGCCAGCAGCTTGGCCGGGACGAATGGCTACACCTTC.